This T cell receptor (beta chain) emerged from a study of T cells after yellow fever vaccination. Comments on this clonotype: No antigen is known for it.

Trimming cost V 6 bases and J 0 bases; bases outside gene matches: 4. From germline, CDR1 is LNHDA and CDR2 SQIVND (reference sequence). This CDR3 region has 16 residues. The authors made TCR cDNA by 5'RACE template switching, adding a universal primer site and UMIs. TCRdb used MiXCR to reprocess the 5' RACE reads, holding one entry per CDR3 protein. The data show 250,000 to 350,000 distinct CDR3 sequences, around 10% seen once. Study findings and constraints: Researchers report a weaker secondary response that nonetheless peaked faster, day 5 versus 15. Abundant clonotypes from the bulk population could have been carried over as contaminants into FACS-sorted repertoires.

The input for sequencing was CD4+ T cells sorted from PBMCs, taken 5 days after the yellow fever booster vaccination. This clonotype was sampled from a young man who received the YFV17D yellow fever vaccine. This sequence joins TRBV19 and TRBJ1-5, with 11 bases that match TRBD1. In DNA, the CDR3 is TGTGCCAGTAGCCGGACAGGGGGCTATAGCAATCAGCCCCAGCATTTT. Protein: CASSRTGGYSNQPQHF.